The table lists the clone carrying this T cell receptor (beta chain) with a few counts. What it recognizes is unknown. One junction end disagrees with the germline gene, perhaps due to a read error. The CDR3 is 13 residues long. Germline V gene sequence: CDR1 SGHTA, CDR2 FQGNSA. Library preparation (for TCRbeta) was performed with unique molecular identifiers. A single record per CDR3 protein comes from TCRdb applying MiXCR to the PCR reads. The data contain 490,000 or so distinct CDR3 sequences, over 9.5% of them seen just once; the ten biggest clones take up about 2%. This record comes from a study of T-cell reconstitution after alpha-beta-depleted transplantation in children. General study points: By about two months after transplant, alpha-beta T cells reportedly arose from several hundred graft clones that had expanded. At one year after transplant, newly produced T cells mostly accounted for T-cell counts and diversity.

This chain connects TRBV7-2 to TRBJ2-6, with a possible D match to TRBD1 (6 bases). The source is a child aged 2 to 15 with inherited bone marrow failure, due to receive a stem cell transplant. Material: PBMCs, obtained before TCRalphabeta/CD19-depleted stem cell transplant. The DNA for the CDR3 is TGTGCCAGCGGGGGCTCTGGGGCCAACGGCCTGACTTTC. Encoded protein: CASGGSGANGLTF.